This T cell receptor beta chain was documented in a study of cytomegalovirus exposure and HLA in healthy donors. General study findings and limits: Among the sequence variants, a highly shared cluster was likely an artifact of sequencing. Certain indistinguishable V segments, among them TRBV6-2 and TRBV6-3, were excluded.

Turning to this clone: Its antigen is unknown.

The PCR employed 60 Vbeta primers together with 13 Jbeta primers. Generated by immunoSEQ multiplex PCR, the TCRdb table keeps only in-frame clones and is missing some. The sample lists over 100,000 clones; approximately 80% were seen once. The CDR3 runs to 14 residues. V was trimmed by 0 bases and J by 0 bases, leaving 4 bases between them. CDR1 is KGHSH and CDR2 is LQKENI in the germline V gene. Sample: PBMCs. The clonotype originates from a woman in her 30s in good health and CMV-seronegative. The chain links TRBV18 to TRBJ2-3, with D unresolved. This chain's CDR3 is CASSPPFSTDTQYF. CDR3 bases: TGTGCCAGCTCACCACCCTTCAGCACAGATACGCAGTATTTT.